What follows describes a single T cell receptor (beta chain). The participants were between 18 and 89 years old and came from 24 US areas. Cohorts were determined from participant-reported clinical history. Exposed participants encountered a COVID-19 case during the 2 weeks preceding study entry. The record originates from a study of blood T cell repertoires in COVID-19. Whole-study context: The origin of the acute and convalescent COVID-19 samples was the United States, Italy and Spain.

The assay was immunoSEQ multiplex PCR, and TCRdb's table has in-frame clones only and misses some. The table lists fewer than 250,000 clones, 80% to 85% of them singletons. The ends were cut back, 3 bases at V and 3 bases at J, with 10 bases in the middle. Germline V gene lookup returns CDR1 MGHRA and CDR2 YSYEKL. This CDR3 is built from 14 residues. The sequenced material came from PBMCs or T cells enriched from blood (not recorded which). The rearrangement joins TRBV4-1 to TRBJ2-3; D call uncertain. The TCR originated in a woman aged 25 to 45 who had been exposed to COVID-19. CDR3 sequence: CASSQSGDTDTQYF. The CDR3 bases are TGCGCCAGCAGCCAGAGTGGAGATACAGATACGCAGTATTTT.